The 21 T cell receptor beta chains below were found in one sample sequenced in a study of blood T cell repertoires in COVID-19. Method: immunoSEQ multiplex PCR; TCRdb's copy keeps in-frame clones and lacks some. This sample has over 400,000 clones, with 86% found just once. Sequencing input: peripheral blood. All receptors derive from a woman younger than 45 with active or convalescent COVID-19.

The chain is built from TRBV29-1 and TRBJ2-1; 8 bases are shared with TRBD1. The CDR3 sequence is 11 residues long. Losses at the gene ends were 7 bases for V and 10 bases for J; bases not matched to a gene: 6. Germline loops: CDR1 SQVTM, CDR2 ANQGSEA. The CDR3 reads CSAGQGWEQFF. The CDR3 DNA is TGCAGCGCTGGACAGGGTTGGGAGCAGTTCTTC.

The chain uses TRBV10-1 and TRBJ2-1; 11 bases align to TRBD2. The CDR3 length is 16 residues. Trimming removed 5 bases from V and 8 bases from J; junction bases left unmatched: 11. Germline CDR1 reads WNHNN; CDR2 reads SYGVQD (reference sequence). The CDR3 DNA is TGCGCCAGCAGTCTAGGACTAGCGGGCCTTTGGGATGAGCAGTTCTTC. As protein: CASSLGLAGLWDEQFF.

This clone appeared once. CDR3 coding DNA: TGTGCCAGCTCACCGGATCAGGGGACGGGGCCCCAGCATTTT. This gives the protein CASSPDQGTGPQHF. The gene calls are TRBV18 and TRBJ1-5; tentatively, D is TRBD1 (6 bases). This CDR3 comprises 14 residues. Germline V CDR1 and CDR2: KGHSH, LQKENI. The V end lost 3 bases, the J end lost 9 bases, and 15 bases lay between the germline ends.

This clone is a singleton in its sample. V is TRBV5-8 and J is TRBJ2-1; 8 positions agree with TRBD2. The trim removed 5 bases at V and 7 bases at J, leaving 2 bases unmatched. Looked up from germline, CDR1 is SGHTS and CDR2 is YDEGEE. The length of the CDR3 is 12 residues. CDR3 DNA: TGTGCCAGCAGAGCGGGAGAGAATGAGCAGTTCTTC. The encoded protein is CASRAGENEQFF.

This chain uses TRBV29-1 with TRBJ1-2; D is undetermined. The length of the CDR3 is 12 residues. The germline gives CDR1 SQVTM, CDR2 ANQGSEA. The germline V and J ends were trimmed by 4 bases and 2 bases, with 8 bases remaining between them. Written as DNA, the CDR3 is TGCAGCGTTGTGGCGGGGAACTATGGCTACACCTTC. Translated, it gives CSVVAGNYGYTF.

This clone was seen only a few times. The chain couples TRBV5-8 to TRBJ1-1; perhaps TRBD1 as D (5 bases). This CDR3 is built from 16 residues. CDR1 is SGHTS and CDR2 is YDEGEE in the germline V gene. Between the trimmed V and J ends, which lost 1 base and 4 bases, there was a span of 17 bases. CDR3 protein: CASSLYLGQGLTEAFF. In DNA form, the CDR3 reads TGTGCCAGCAGCTTGTATCTCGGTCAGGGCCTCACTGAAGCTTTCTTT.

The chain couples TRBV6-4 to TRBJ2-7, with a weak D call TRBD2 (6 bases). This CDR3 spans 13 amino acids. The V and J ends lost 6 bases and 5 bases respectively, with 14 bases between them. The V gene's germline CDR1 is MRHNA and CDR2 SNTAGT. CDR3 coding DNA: TGTGCCAGCAGCCCTACGGAGCGGGACGAGCAGTACTTC. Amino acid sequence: CASSPTERDEQYF.

The CDR3 is CASSFRVDQPQHF. The DNA of the CDR3 is TGTGCCAGCAGTTTCAGGGTTGATCAGCCCCAGCATTTT. V and J are TRBV6-5 and TRBJ1-5, with a tentative D call TRBD1 (5 bases). There are 13 residues in the CDR3. Deletions cut 4 bases from V and 5 bases from J, with 9 bases between. Germline V gene data show CDR1 as MNHEY and CDR2 as SVGAGI.

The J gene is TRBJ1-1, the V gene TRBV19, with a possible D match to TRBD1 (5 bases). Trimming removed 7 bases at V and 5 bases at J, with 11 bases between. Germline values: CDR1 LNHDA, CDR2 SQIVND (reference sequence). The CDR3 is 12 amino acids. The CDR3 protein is CASILGPTEAFF. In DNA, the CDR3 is TGTGCCAGTATTCTGGGGCCGACTGAAGCTTTCTTT.

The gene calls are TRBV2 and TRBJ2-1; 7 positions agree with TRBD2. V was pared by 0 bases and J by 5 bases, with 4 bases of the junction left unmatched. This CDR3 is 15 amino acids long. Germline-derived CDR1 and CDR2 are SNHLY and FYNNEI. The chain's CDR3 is CASSEARGVDNEQFF. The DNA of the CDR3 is TGTGCCAGCAGTGAAGCCCGGGGGGTTGACAATGAGCAGTTCTTC. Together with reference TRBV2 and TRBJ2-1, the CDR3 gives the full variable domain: EPEVTQTPSHQVTQMGQEVILRCVPISNHLYFYWYRQILGQKVEFLVSFYNNEISEKSEIFDDQFSVERPDGSNFTLKIRSTKLEDSAMYFCASSEARGVDNEQFFGPGTRLTVL.

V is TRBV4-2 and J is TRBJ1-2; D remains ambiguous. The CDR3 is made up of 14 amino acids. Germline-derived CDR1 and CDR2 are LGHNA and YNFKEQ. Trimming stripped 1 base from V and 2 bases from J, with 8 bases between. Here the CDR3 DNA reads TGTGCCAGCAGCCAAGCGGAGGGCAACTATGGCTACACCTTC. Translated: CASSQAEGNYGYTF.

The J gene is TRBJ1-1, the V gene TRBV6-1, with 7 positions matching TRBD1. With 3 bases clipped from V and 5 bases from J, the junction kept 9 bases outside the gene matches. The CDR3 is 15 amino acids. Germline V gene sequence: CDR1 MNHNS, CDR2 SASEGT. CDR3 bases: TGTGCCAGCAGTGAGGACGGCAGGGGGAGTACTGAAGCTTTCTTT. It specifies CASSEDGRGSTEAFF.

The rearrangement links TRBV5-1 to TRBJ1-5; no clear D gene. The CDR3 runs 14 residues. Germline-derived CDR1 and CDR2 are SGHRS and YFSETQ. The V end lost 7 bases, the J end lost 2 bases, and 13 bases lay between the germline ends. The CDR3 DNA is TGCGCCAGCTCCCAATCACTCGGCAATCAGCCCCAGCATTTT. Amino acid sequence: CASSQSLGNQPQHF. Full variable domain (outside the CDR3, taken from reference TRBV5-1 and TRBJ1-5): KAGVTQTPRYLIKTRGQQVTLSCSPISGHRSVSWYQQTPGQGLQFLFEYFSETQRNKGNFPGRFSGRQFSNSRSEMNVSTLELGDSALYLCASSQSLGNQPQHFGDGTRLSIL.

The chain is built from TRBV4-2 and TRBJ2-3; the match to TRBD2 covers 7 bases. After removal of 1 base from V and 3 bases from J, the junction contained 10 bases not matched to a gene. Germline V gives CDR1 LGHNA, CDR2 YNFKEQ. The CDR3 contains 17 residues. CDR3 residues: CASSQVSAGVMTDTQYF. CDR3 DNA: TGTGCCAGCAGCCAAGTCAGCGCGGGGGTGATGACAGATACGCAGTATTTT.

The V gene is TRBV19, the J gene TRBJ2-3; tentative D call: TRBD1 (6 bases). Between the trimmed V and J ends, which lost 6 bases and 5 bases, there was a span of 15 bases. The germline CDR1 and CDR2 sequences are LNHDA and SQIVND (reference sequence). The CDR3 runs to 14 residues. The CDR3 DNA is TGTGCCAGTAGCCGGGACAAACGAGTAGATACGCAGTATTTT. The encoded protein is CASSRDKRVDTQYF.

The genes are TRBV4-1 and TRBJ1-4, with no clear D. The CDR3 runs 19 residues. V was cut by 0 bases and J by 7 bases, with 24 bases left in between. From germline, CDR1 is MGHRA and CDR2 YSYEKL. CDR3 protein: CASSQERSGLFGRSEKLFF. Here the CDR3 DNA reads TGCGCCAGCAGCCAAGAACGGTCGGGGTTGTTCGGTCGTAGTGAAAAACTGTTTTTT.

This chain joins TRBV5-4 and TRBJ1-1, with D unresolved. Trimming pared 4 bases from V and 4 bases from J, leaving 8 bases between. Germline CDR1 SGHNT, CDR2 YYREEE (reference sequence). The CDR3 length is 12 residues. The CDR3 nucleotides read TGTGCCAGCAGCAGGGCGGGCACTGAAGCTTTCTTT. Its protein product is CASSRAGTEAFF.

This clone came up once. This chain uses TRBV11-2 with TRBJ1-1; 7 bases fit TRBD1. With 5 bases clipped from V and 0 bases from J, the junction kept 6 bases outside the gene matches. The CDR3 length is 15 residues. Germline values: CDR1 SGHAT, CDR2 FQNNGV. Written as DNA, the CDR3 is TGTGCCAGCAGCCCGAGGACAGGCCTGAACACTGAAGCTTTCTTT. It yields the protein CASSPRTGLNTEAFF.

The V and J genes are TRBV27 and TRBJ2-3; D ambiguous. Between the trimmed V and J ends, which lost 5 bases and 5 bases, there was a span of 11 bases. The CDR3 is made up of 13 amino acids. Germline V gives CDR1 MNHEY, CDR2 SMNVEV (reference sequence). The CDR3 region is CASSPSQEDTQYF. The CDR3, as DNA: TGTGCCAGCAGTCCAAGCCAGGAAGATACGCAGTATTTT.

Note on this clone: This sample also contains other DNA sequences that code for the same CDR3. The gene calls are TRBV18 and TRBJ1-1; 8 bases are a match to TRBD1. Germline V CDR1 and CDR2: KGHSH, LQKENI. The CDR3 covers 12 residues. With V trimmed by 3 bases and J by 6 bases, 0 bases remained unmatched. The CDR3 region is CASSPDRAEAFF. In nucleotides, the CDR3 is TGTGCCAGCTCACCGGACAGGGCTGAAGCTTTCTTT.

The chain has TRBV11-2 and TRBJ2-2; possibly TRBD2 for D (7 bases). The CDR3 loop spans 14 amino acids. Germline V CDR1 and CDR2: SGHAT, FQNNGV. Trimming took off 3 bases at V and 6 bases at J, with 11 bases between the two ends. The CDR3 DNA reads TGTGCCAGCAGCTTTCGGGGGGCGGCCGGGGAGCTGTTTTTT. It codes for CASSFRGAAGELFF.